The T cell receptor (beta chain) described here comes from a study of cytomegalovirus exposure and HLA in healthy donors. Study background: Researchers found that just over 80% of 398 genotyped donors fell within the Caucasian-associated ancestry cluster.

Germline V gene sequence: CDR1 SGHDT, CDR2 YYEEEE. V lost 4 bases and J lost 5, with 21 bases in between. The CDR3 is 16 amino acids. PCR primers comprised 60 Vbeta and 13 Jbeta primers. Repertoires were generated with immunoSEQ multiplex PCR, while TCRdb's copy carries only in-frame clones and drops some. The table lists about 230,000 clones, about 84% of them singletons. In regard to this clone: The antigen is undetermined.

The study's findings and limits: Earlier findings revealed that most TCR beta V segments proved productive either about 87% or about 30% of the time. In a later analysis, parvovirus B19, influenza, CMV and Epstein-Barr virus appeared linked to several top co-occurrence clusters.

The sequencing input was PBMCs. The clonotype originates from a human donor in good health. The V gene is TRBV5-6, the J gene TRBJ2-5, with D perhaps TRBD1 (6 bases). In DNA, the CDR3 is TGTGCCAGCAGCCTCCTGGGCCAGGGGAGTGGGGAGACCCAGTACTTC. It translates to CASSLLGQGSGETQYF.